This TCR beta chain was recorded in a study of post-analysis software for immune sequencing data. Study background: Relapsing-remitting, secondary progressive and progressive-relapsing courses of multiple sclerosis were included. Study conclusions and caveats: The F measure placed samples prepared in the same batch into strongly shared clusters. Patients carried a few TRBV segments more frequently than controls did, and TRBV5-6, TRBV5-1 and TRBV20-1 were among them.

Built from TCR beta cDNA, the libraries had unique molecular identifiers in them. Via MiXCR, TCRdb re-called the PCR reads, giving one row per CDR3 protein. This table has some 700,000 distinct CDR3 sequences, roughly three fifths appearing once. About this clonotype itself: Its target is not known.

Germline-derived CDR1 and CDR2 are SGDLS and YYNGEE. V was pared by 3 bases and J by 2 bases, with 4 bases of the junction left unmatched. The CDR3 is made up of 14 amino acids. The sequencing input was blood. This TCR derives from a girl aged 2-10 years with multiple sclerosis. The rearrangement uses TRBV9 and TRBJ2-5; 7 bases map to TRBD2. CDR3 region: CASSGTSDQETQYF. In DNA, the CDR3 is TGTGCCAGCAGCGGCACTAGCGATCAAGAGACCCAGTACTTC.